This T cell receptor beta chain derives from a study of T cells in Graves' hyperthyroidism and ophthalmopathy (dated by TCRdb to 2018 to 2020). In the study overall: Peripheral blood samples were taken at initial diagnosis, before any treatment was given. The paper describes TCR Vbeta CDR3 sequencing of 135 peripheral blood samples, made up of 43 ophthalmopathy patients, some 80 hyperthyroidism patients and some 17 progressor patients. After blood sampling, hyperthyroidism patients were treated with methimazole at a starting dose of 30 mg daily, and ophthalmopathy patients were treated with high-dose intravenous methylprednisolone. Prospective prediction of ophthalmopathy was tested in an independent validation cohort consisting of 18 hyperthyroidism patients and approximately 16 patients who later progressed to ophthalmopathy. The roughly 100 discovery patients were randomly divided into training and test sets at a 7:3 ratio. In six Graves' hyperthyroidism patients, the study also compared T-cell repertoires from thyroid tissue with T-cell repertoires from blood. TCR V-J signatures able to tell the groups apart were searched for in a discovery cohort of about a hundred patients, of whom over 40 had Graves' ophthalmopathy and under 65 had stable Graves' hyperthyroidism.

What the study reported, not specific to this receptor: A model built on a 13 V-J signature distinguished ophthalmopathy from stable hyperthyroidism, reaching around 88% sensitivity and 81.08% specificity in cross-validation and 80%/75% in testing. In validation, the model predicted progression to ophthalmopathy a median of roughly 6.5 months before onset, with about 71% sensitivity and roughly 79% specificity. Sample size was not statistically predetermined, and blinding of investigators to group allocation was not performed. Most expanded thyroid clonotypes (frequency above 0.001) were also detected in blood, a finding suggesting that blood repertoires may reflect thyroid immune responses.

TCR beta CDR3 regions were amplified from RNA transcripts. The TCR CDR3 was subjected to a first round of RT-PCR using the HTBI primer set and the Qiagen OneStep RT-PCR kit. A second multiplex PCR round built the libraries, followed by size selection and purification. Sequencing of the libraries was done on an Illumina HiSeq2000 using paired-end 100 bp reads. The source study handled its data this way. SOAPnuke was used to process the raw data, removing reads that contained adapters or uncalled bases, had a mean Phred below 15, or lacked an exact match to the constant primer or identifier. COPE v1.2.5 was used to merge the high-quality paired reads, and each unique nucleotide sequence was defined as a clonotype. Clonotypes were aligned to IMGT TRBV, TRBD and TRBJ reference segments using MiTCR v1.1. The analysis was restricted to V-J combinations with a frequency above 0.0001, which together covered 99.2% of the repertoires. The TCS score was defined as F50 (clonal expansion) divided by E x V (chaos), with BLOSUM62-based TCRdist calculated between CDR3 peptides within each V-J. Welch's t-statistics and random forest reduced some 510 V-J features to roughly 13, which were used in a naive Bayes classifier (R e1071). Clones were called with MiXCR by TCRdb after fastp trimmed the public reads at Q25, and only in-frame beta chains were retained. Each record represents a unique CDR3 protein, reported with the most common genes and DNA among its rows. TCRdb assigned the V and J calls; the authors' analysis was not used. This sample comprises nearly 600,000 distinct CDR3 sequences, more than 13% of them detected only once. The top ten constitute about 6.6% of the sample.

Only a few counts were recorded for this clonotype. No antigen is known for it. The record has no base qualities; no much larger clone is one base away. In the ophthalmopathy patients, disease was moderately to severely active, with a Clinical Activity Score of 3 or more, a NOSPECS grade of 4 or more, and a duration of less than 3 months. Exclusion was applied to patients with uncontrolled infections, other autoimmune diseases, pregnancy or lactation. Clinical symptoms, serum thyroxine and TRAb, thyroid ultrasound, and orbital computed tomography formed the basis for the diagnoses. PBMCs were isolated from more than 9 ml of fresh peripheral blood by Ficoll-Paque density gradient centrifugation. Trizol reagent was used to extract total RNA, and RNA quality was then checked on an Agilent 2100 Bioanalyzer. The sequence derives from a woman aged 18-30 years with Graves' ophthalmopathy. Sequencing was carried out using blood.

The nucleotide sequence reads TGTGCTAGTGGTTTATGGGGGACTGGAAACACCATATATTTT. Translated, this gives CASGLWGTGNTIYF. The rearranged chain carries TRBV12-5 and TRBJ1-3; tentative D gene TRBD1, with 5 bases matching. The germline V gene specifies LGHNT as CDR1 and FRNRAP as CDR2. V and J lose 3 bases and 2 bases, and a span of 8 bases separates them. Inclusive of the bounding cysteine and phenylalanine, the CDR3 is 14 residues long. Only the CDR3 region is kept as DNA, spanning 42 bases read in frame from base 1.